The TCR beta chain under discussion was sequenced for a study of CD8+ T cells in alopecia areata. CDR3 length: 16 residues. Trimming stripped 0 bases from V and 5 bases from J, with 19 bases between. CDR1 and CDR2 from the germline V gene are SQVTM and ANQGSEA. As for treatment: oral pan-JAK inhibitor, 5-10 mg twice daily. Sequencing relied on a cDNA template that was reverse transcribed from extracted RNA. Clones were read by immunoSEQ multiplex PCR, and TCRdb kept only the in-frame ones, dropping some. The repertoire holds about 140,000 clones, with approximately 85% as singletons. This chain links TRBV29-1 with TRBJ2-5; D remains unclear. This receptor was obtained from a human donor with alopecia areata. This material consisted of CD8+ T cells sorted from blood, taken at week 4, from a patient treated with tofacitinib. The CDR3, as DNA: TGCAGCGTTGAAGATCCGATAGCTAGTTCGCCGGAGACCCAGTACTTC. This encodes CSVEDPIASSPETQYF.